This T cell receptor (beta chain) is drawn from a study of blood T cell repertoires in COVID-19. Study at large: Nucleic acid was either cDNA or gDNA, and it came from T cells, B-cell-depleted T cells, or PBMCs.

This clone was counted once. In the same sample, other DNA sequences code for this CDR3. Everyone who took part was about 18 to 89 years old, and they came from 24 US areas. Membership in each cohort depended on participant-reported clinical history. Method: immunoSEQ multiplex PCR; TCRdb's copy keeps in-frame clones and lacks some. The sample lists roughly 300,000 clones, 85% occurring once. Trimming removed 0 bases at V and 7 bases at J, with 5 bases between. Germline lookup yields CDR1 SGDLS and CDR2 YYNGEE. This CDR3 has 13 amino acids. J is TRBJ1-6 and V is TRBV9; no definite D call. The sequenced sample was PBMCs or T cells enriched from blood (not recorded which). This clonotype was obtained from a woman aged 50 to 60 who had recovered from COVID-19. The chain's CDR3 is CASSVDLNSPLHF. In DNA form, the CDR3 reads TGTGCCAGCAGCGTAGACCTAAATTCACCCCTCCACTTT.